This T cell receptor (beta chain) was sequenced in a study of neurological immune-mediated disorders. This clonotype was detected many times. The CDR3 covers 14 residues. J gave up 5 bases and V 6 bases, and 6 bases lay outside the gene matches. TCRdb itself ran the 5' RACE reads through MiXCR, one entry per CDR3 protein. The top ten hold roughly 1.2% of the sample, which has some 86,000 distinct CDR3 sequences, just over 2.5% seen once. This clonotype originated in a woman in her 30s with multiple sclerosis. Material: PBMCs. V usage is TRBV12-3 or TRBV12-4 and J usage is TRBJ1-5, with 8 bases aligning to TRBD1. CDR3 residues: CASRPGQGHQPQHF. As DNA, the CDR3 is TGTGCCAGCAGGCCAGGACAGGGACATCAGCCCCAGCATTTT.